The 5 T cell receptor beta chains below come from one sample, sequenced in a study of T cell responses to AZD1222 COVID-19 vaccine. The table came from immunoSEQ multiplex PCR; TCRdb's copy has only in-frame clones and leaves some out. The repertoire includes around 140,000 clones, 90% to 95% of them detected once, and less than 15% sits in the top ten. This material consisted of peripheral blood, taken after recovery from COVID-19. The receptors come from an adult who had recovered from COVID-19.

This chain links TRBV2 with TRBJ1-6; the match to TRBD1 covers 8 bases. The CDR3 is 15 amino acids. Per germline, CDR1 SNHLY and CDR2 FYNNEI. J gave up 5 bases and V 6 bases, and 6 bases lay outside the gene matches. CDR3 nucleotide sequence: TGTGCCAGCAGCCGGACAGGGCAGAATAATTCACCCCTCCACTTT. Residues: CASSRTGQNNSPLHF.

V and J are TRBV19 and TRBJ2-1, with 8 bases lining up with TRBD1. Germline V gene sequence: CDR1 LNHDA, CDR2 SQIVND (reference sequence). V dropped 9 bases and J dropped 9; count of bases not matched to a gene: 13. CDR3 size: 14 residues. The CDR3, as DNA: TGTGCCAGCCAAGGGGGCAGGGGGCAGGGTGAGCAGTTCTTC. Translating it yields CASQGGRGQGEQFF.

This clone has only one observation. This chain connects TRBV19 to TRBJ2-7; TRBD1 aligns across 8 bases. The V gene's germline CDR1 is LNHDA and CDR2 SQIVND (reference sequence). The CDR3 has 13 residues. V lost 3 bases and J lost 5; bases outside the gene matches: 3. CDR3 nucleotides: TGTGCCAGTAGTATGACAGGGGTCGACGAGCAGTACTTC. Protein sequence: CASSMTGVDEQYF.

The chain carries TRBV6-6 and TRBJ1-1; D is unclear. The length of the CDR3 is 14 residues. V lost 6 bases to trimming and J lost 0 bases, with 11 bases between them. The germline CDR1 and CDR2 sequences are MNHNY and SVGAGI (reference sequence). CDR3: CASRPPRLNTEAFF. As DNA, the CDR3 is TGTGCCAGCAGGCCCCCCCGCTTGAACACTGAAGCTTTCTTT.

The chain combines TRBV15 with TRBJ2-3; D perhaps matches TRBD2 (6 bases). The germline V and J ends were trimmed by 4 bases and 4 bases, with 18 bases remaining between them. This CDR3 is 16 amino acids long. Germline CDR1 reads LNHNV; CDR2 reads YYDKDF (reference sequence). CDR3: CATSTRLGGLADTQYF. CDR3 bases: TGTGCCACCAGCACCCGGCTGGGGGGTCTCGCAGATACGCAGTATTTT. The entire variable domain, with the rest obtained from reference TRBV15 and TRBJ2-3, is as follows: DAMVIQNPRYQVTQFGKPVTLSCSQTLNHNVMYWYQQKSSQAPKLLFHYYDKDFNNEADTPDNFQSRRPNTSFCFLDIRSPGLGDTAMYLCATSTRLGGLADTQYFGPGTRLTVL.